This T cell receptor (beta chain) was found in a study of CD8+ T cells in alopecia areata. The study, taken as a whole, reports: Alopecia totalis/universalis scalp especially showed more expanded CD8+ clones than normal scalp. Although TCR sharing was seen in mice, sharing across patients was less clear, possibly for HLA-related reasons. Sequences from scalp samples also cover resident alphabeta T cells of normal skin.

Concerning this clone: Antigen unknown.

Extracted from the samples, RNA was reverse transcribed into cDNA to serve as the sequencing template. The data were produced by immunoSEQ multiplex PCR, yet TCRdb's version contains in-frame clones alone and is incomplete. Here the sample spans roughly 100,000 clones, 55% being singletons. PBMCs, the starting material, were the source of sorted CD4+ and CD8+ T cells. This CDR3 has 11 amino acids. V lost 3 bases to trimming and J lost 3 bases, with 2 bases between them. Looked up from germline, CDR1 is SGHTA and CDR2 is FQGNSA. The sample consisted of CD4+ T cells sorted from blood. The V gene is TRBV7-2, the J gene TRBJ2-5, with D unclear. The source of this sequence is a human donor in good health. The CDR3 region is CASSFKETQYF. CDR3 DNA: TGTGCCAGCAGCTTCAAAGAGACCCAGTACTTC.